The sample holds many counts of the clone carrying this T cell receptor beta chain. The antigen is unknown. TCRdb recomputed calls from the reads with MiXCR, one row per CDR3 protein. Of around 78,000 distinct CDR3 sequences listed, around 25% were seen once; the top ten hold 50%. Germline-derived CDR1 and CDR2 are MNHNS and SASEGT. The CDR3 has 14 residues. V was clipped by 3 bases and J by 3 bases, with 9 bases between them. The data stem from a study of T cell repertoires in cytomegalovirus infection. Turning to the study itself: Peptides in the study included HLA-C-restricted and HLA-B-restricted CMV epitopes. CMV infection and matching HLA type were both indicated by public TCR beta signatures. Study findings and constraints: Cumulated frequencies of public TCR beta families served to identify carriers of CMV plus the relevant HLA. There were HLA-C-restricted CMV-specific TCR beta clonotypes dominating the ex vivo response.

Here the sequenced sample was CD8+ T cells from cultured PBMCs, taken from culture after CMV antigen stimulation. The gene calls are TRBV6-1 and TRBJ1-5; possible D gene TRBD1, 5 bases. This receptor was taken from a human donor in good health (CMV status not recorded). Some clones in this sample may be carry-over from other donors' samples. The CDR3 reads CASSDRVDNQPQHF. DNA for the CDR3: TGTGCCAGCAGTGACAGGGTGGACAATCAGCCCCAGCATTTT.